The TCR beta chain under discussion was sequenced for a study of T cells in Graves' hyperthyroidism and ophthalmopathy (dated 2019 in TCRdb). About the investigation overall: Peripheral blood samples were taken at the time of initial diagnosis, prior to any treatment. Once sampling was done, hyperthyroidism patients were given methimazole at a starting dose of 30 mg daily, whereas ophthalmopathy patients were given high-dose intravenous methylprednisolone. The paper reports TCR Vbeta CDR3 sequencing of over 130 peripheral blood samples: around 41 ophthalmopathy, fewer than 80 hyperthyroidism and roughly 17 progressor patients. To identify distinguishing TCR V-J signatures, a discovery cohort of 100 or so patients was used, comprising some 43 with Graves' ophthalmopathy and approximately 58 with stable Graves' hyperthyroidism. The study also compared thyroid tissue and blood T-cell repertoires from a handful of Graves' hyperthyroidism patients. Prospective prediction of ophthalmopathy was tested in an independent validation cohort of approximately 19 hyperthyroidism patients and around 16 patients who later progressed to ophthalmopathy. The roughly 100 discovery patients were divided at random into training and test sets in a 7:3 ratio.

The TCR beta CDR3 regions were amplified from the RNA transcripts. For the first round of RT-PCR on the TCR CDR3, the HTBI primer set was used together with the Qiagen OneStep RT-PCR kit. The libraries were constructed in a second round of multiplex PCR and then size-selected and purified. Sequencing of the libraries was done on an Illumina HiSeq2000 using paired-end 100 bp reads. Per the authors' processing: SOAPnuke was used to process the raw data, removing reads that contained adapters or uncalled bases, had a mean Phred below 15, or lacked an exact match to the constant primer or identifier. COPE v1.2.5 was used to merge high-quality paired reads, and clonotypes were defined as unique nucleotide sequences. MiTCR v1.1 was used to align the clonotypes against IMGT TRBV, TRBD and TRBJ reference segments. The analysis included only V-J combinations with a frequency above 0.0001, which together covered around 99% of the repertoires. A TCS score was defined as the ratio of F50 (clonal expansion) to E x V (chaos), with BLOSUM62-based TCRdist applied between CDR3 peptides within each V-J. Welch's t-statistics and random forest reduced roughly 500 V-J features to 10 to 15, which were used in a naive Bayes classifier (R e1071). TCRdb trimmed the raw reads at Q25, called clones with MiXCR and kept productive beta chains. Under each unique CDR3 protein, matching rows form one entry showing the most common genes and DNA. For this entry, the V and J calls and clone size follow TCRdb and not the study's own pipeline. The table for this sample lists 250,000 to 300,000 distinct CDR3 sequences; about 14% of them were counted only once. 7.8% of the sample lies in the top ten.

Study-wide conclusions, independent of this receptor: Blood samples also contained most of the expanded thyroid clonotypes (frequency above 0.001), which suggests that blood repertoires may reflect thyroid immune responses. In validation, the model predicted progression to ophthalmopathy a median of approximately 6.3 months before onset, with about 67% sensitivity and roughly 77% specificity. A model built on a 13 V-J signature distinguished ophthalmopathy from stable hyperthyroidism, reaching roughly 88% sensitivity and about 81% specificity in cross-validation and 80%/75% in testing. No statistical method was used to set the sample size in advance, and investigators knew the group allocation.

Hyperthyroidism patients were newly diagnosed, had a disease duration of under 2 months, and were aged 18 to 65 years. Any patient with an uncontrolled infection, another autoimmune disease, pregnancy or lactation was excluded. Clinical symptoms, serum thyroxine and TRAb, thyroid ultrasound, and orbital computed tomography formed the basis for the diagnoses. Blood from progressor patients was drawn when they were first diagnosed with hyperthyroidism, before any ophthalmopathy symptoms appeared. PBMCs were isolated from about 9 ml of fresh peripheral blood by Ficoll-Paque density gradient centrifugation. Progressor patients were initially diagnosed with Graves' hyperthyroidism and developed ophthalmopathy during follow-up. Total RNA was extracted with Trizol reagent, and quality was checked on an Agilent 2100 Bioanalyzer. Counted from cysteine to phenylalanine, this CDR3 has 15 amino acids. Solely the CDR3 DNA is kept, with 45 bases framed from the first base. The junction shows trimming of 5 bases on V and 2 bases on J, and the gene matches do not reach 10 bases of it. CDR1 and CDR2 (DFQATT, SNEGSKA) derive from the germline V gene (reference sequence).

In its sample, this clonotype was seen many times. Its antigen is unknown. No base quality values were provided; no much bigger clone lies one nucleotide off. Sequencing input: blood. The rearranged chain carries TRBV20-1 and TRBJ2-3; the central 7 bases match TRBD2. The sequence was collected from a woman in her 30s with Graves' hyperthyroidism that later progressed to Graves' ophthalmopathy. The CDR3 has the sequence CSALGAGEVTDTQYF. The bases read TGCAGTGCTCTAGGGGCGGGAGAGGTCACAGATACGCAGTATTTT.